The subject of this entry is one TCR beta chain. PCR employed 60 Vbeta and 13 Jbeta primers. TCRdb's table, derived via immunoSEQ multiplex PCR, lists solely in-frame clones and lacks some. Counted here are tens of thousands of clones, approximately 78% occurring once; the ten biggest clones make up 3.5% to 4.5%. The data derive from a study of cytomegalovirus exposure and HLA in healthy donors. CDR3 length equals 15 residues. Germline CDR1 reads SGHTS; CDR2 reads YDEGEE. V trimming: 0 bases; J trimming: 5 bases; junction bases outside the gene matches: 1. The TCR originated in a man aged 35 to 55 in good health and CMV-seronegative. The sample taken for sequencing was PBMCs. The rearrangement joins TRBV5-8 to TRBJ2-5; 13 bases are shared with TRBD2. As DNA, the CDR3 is TGTGCCAGCAGCTTGGGGACTAGCGGGAGTGAGACCCAGTACTTC. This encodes CASSLGTSGSETQYF.